Sequencing of this TCR beta chain was carried out in a study of cytomegalovirus exposure and HLA in healthy donors. Overall study results and limits: Evidence from a later analysis indicated that most CMV-associated TCR beta chains looked HLA-restricted. Because they were indistinguishable, some V segments, including TRBV6-2 and TRBV6-3, were excluded. Generally TCR sequences proved uncommon, though certain public TCRs appeared in numerous donors.

CDR3 size: 15 residues. Germline assignment: CDR1 LNHDA and CDR2 SQIVND (reference sequence). V lost 2 bases and J 2 bases, leaving 13 bases between the germline ends. Regarding this clone: Its antigen is undetermined.

It was with 60 Vbeta and 13 Jbeta primers that the PCR ran. Assay used: immunoSEQ multiplex PCR; TCRdb lists only in-frame clones, some missing. The sample carries about 82,000 clones, roughly 63% recorded once. This clonotype was obtained from a woman in her 50s in good health and CMV-seropositive. This chain links TRBV19 with TRBJ2-7, with D maybe TRBD2 (5 bases). The specimen was PBMCs. The CDR3 is CASSITWEPTYEQYF. CDR3 nucleotide sequence: TGTGCCAGTAGTATAACGTGGGAGCCTACCTACGAGCAGTACTTC.